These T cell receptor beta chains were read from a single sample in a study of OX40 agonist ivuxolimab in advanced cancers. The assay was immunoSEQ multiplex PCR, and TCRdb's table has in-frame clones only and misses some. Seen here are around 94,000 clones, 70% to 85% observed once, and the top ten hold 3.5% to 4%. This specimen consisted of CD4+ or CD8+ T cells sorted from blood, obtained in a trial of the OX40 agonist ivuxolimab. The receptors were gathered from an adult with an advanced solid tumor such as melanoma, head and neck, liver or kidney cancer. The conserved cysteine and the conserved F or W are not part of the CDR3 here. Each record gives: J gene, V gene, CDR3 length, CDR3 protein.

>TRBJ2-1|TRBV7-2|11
ASSPRDSGEQF
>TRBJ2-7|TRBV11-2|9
ASSRDYEQY
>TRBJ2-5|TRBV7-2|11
ASSLRTEETQY
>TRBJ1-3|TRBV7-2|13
ASSSTVSSGNTIY
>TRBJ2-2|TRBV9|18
ASSVASGGSEGLNTGELF
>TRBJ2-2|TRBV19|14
ASSMLGGPGTGELF
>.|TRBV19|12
ASSLSPGPYEQY
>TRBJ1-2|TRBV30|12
AWTKGSGSYGYT
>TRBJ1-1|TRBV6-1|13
ASSPRTVMNTEAF
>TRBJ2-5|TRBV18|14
ASSAGQGRSQETQY